Below are 29 T cell receptor beta chains sequenced from a single sample in a study of Graves' ophthalmopathy and Graves' hyperthyroidism. TCR beta CDR3 amplification used RNA transcripts. The authors performed first-round RT-PCR with HTBI primers and then a second-round multiplex PCR. TCRdb fed the multiplex PCR reads into MiXCR, producing one record per CDR3 protein. The sample yields about 1.1 million distinct CDR3 sequences, about 40% seen once. The sequenced material came from peripheral blood or thyroid tissue (not recorded which). The receptors originated from an adult man with Graves' hyperthyroidism.

The rearrangement joins TRBV29-1 to TRBJ1-2; possibly TRBD1 for D (5 bases). The V end was cut by 4 bases, the J end by 8 bases, with 14 bases between. CDR3 size: 12 residues. Germline loops: CDR1 SQVTM, CDR2 ANQGSEA. This CDR3 is CSVAAAREGYTF. DNA of the CDR3: TGCAGCGTTGCCGCGGCCAGGGAAGGCTACACCTTC.

This clonotype was seen a single time. V gene TRBV14 combines with J gene TRBJ1-3, with D unclear. Trimming stripped 5 bases from V and 0 bases from J, with 11 bases between. CDR3 length equals 15 residues. Germline CDR1 reads SGHDN; CDR2 reads FVKESK. CDR3: CASSSNGVSGNTIYF. CDR3 nucleotide sequence: TGTGCCAGCAGCTCCAACGGGGTCTCTGGAAACACCATATATTTT.

This clonotype was recorded at least ten times. The rearrangement joins TRBV12-3 or TRBV12-4 to TRBJ1-1, with 7 positions matching TRBD1. V gave up 6 bases and J gave up 3 bases; unmatched junction bases: 7. The CDR3 loop spans 14 amino acids. In nucleotides, the CDR3 is TGTGCCAGCAGGGAGTTTCAGGGGGACACTGAAGCTTTCTTT. Translation gives CASREFQGDTEAFF.

This clonotype appeared many times. Germline and junction disagree at one end, which may indicate a read error. V usage is TRBV29-1 and J usage is TRBJ2-5; 13 bases match TRBD2. The CDR3 totals 17 residues. The germline gives CDR1 SQVTM, CDR2 ANQGSEA. CDR3 protein: CSAEMMTSGGYQETQYF. The DNA for the CDR3 is TGCAGCGCTGAAATGATGACTAGCGGGGGGTACCAAGAGACCCAGTACTTC. The full variable domain, its missing parts supplied by reference TRBV29-1 and TRBJ2-5, is SAVISQKPSRDICQRGTSLTIQCQVDSQVTMMFWYRQQPGQSLTLIATANQGSEATYESGFVIDKFPISRPNLTFSTLTVSNMSPEDSSIYLCSAEMMTSGGYQETQYFGPGTRLLVL.

The rearrangement uses TRBV7-9 and TRBJ1-2, with D possibly matching TRBD1 (5 bases). The CDR3 is 11 residues long. V was pared by 8 bases and J by 8 bases, with 12 bases between. Germline V gene lookup returns CDR1 SEHNR and CDR2 FQNEAQ (reference sequence). CDR3 in DNA: TGTGCCAGCGGCGCCGGGGGGGGCTACACCTTC. Its translation is CASGAGGGYTF.

This clonotype was detected many times. This chain joins TRBV10-3 and TRBJ1-5; maybe TRBD1 (5 bases). Looked up from germline, CDR1 is ENHRY and CDR2 is SYGVKD. CDR3 length: 13 amino acids. The V and J ends lost 4 bases and 7 bases respectively, with 11 bases between them. The DNA for the CDR3 is TGTGCCATCAGTGTTACAGGTAGGCAGCCCCAGCATTTT. This sequence encodes CAISVTGRQPQHF.

This clonotype has only a few counts. This likely comes from a read error, as the CDR3 has no conserved phenylalanine or tryptophan at its end. In nucleotides, the CDR3 is TGCAGTGCACTATTACAGGGGGACCGGGAGCTGTTTTCT. This gives the protein CSALLQGDRELFS. The chain is built from TRBV20-1 and TRBJ2-2; 8 bases are a match to TRBD1. This CDR3 spans 13 amino acids. CDR1 and CDR2 from the germline V gene are DFQATT and SNEGSKA (reference sequence). V lost 6 bases, J lost 9 bases, and 9 bases stayed unmatched.

This clonotype was seen at least ten times. The chain carries TRBV2 and TRBJ1-2; possibly TRBD1 for D (5 bases). V lost 3 bases to trimming and J lost 8 bases, with 16 bases between them. Germline loops: CDR1 SNHLY, CDR2 FYNNEI. There are 14 residues in the CDR3. The CDR3 here is CASSEPVGATGYTF. DNA of the CDR3: TGTGCCAGCAGTGAGCCCGTCGGGGCGACGGGCTACACCTTC.

J is TRBJ1-1 and V is TRBV6-2 or TRBV6-3; D unclear. The germline V and J ends were trimmed by 2 bases and 3 bases, with 10 bases remaining between them. This CDR3 has 14 amino acids. The germline V gene has CDR1 MNHEY and CDR2 SVGEGT. The CDR3 DNA reads as TGTGCCAGCAGTTACAAGGGTGTGTACACTGAAGCTTTCTTT. This gives the protein CASSYKGVYTEAFF.

On this clonotype itself: A junction boundary mismatches the germline segment, possibly from a read error. The rearrangement joins TRBV10-3 to TRBJ1-1; TRBD1 agrees at 7 bases. This CDR3 region has 15 residues. Germline values: CDR1 ENHRY, CDR2 SYGVKD. The CDR3 loop is CASSEVWTGNTEAFF. CDR3 coding DNA: TGTGCCAGCAGTGAAGTCTGGACAGGGAACACTGAAGCTTTCTTT.

This clonotype was seen many times. The chain links TRBV20-1 to TRBJ2-7; 10 bases line up with TRBD1. The CDR3 runs 14 residues. With 6 bases clipped from V and 3 bases from J, the junction kept 8 bases outside the gene matches. CDR1 and CDR2 (germline): DFQATT, SNEGSKA (reference sequence). CDR3 amino acids: CSAAHWTGGYEQYF. CDR3 coding DNA: TGCAGTGCCGCTCATTGGACAGGGGGCTACGAGCAGTACTTC.

This clonotype showed up many times. The chain uses TRBV7-2 and TRBJ1-6; D gene unclear. The CDR3 is 12 amino acids. Germline CDR1 is SGHTA and CDR2 is FQGNSA. The V end lost 2 bases, the J end lost 9 bases, and 5 bases lay between the germline ends. This chain's CDR3 is CASSLMGSPLHF. Written as DNA, the CDR3 is TGTGCCAGCAGCTTAATGGGTTCACCCCTCCACTTT.

Concerning this clonotype: A much larger clone sits a single nucleotide away, making a read error possible. The chain is built from TRBV7-4 and TRBJ2-2, with a tentative D call TRBD2 (6 bases). CDR1 and CDR2 from the germline V gene are SGHVT and SQSDAQ. This CDR3 contains 14 residues. The CDR3 region is CVSPTGRHTGELFF. The CDR3 bases are TGTGTCAGCCCAACCGGGAGACACACCGGGGAGCTGTTTTTT.

This clonotype occurred many times. Here the CDR3 DNA reads TGTGCCAGCAGCCAAGATTTCGCGGGAGGGTATGGCTACACCTTC. Translated, it gives CASSQDFAGGYGYTF. The chain couples TRBV14 to TRBJ1-2; D gene ambiguous. The CDR3 is 15 amino acids. Germline assignment: CDR1 SGHDN and CDR2 FVKESK. The V end was cut by 0 bases, the J end by 5 bases, with 13 bases between.

The chain recombines TRBV10-3 with TRBJ2-5; 7 nucleotides agree with TRBD1. The germline CDR1 and CDR2 sequences are ENHRY and SYGVKD. CDR3 length: 13 amino acids. Germline trimming cut 10 bases from V and 5 bases from J; bases unmatched to any gene: 10. The DNA of the CDR3 is TGTGCCACCTCTTCGACAGGGTTGGAGACCCAGTACTTC. This encodes CATSSTGLETQYF.

This clonotype was observed a handful of times. This chain connects TRBV12-3 or TRBV12-4 to TRBJ1-1; maybe TRBD1 (6 bases). The CDR3 is made up of 14 amino acids. V shed 6 bases and J shed 0 bases, with 11 bases lying between them. DNA of the CDR3: TGTGCCAGCAGGGATCAGGGGATGAACACTGAAGCTTTCTTT. The encoded protein is CASRDQGMNTEAFF.

This clonotype occurred many times. This chain uses TRBV10-2 with TRBJ2-5, with 9 bases fitting TRBD1. V was clipped by 6 bases and J by 5 bases; unmatched bases: 4. The CDR3 loop spans 13 amino acids. Per the germline V gene, CDR1 is WSHSY and CDR2 is SAAADI. CDR3 sequence reads: CASRNRGQETQYF. The DNA of the CDR3 is TGCGCCAGCAGGAACAGGGGGCAGGAGACCCAGTACTTC.

This clonotype was counted a few times. This chain links TRBV9 with TRBJ2-5; D is unclear. The V gene lost 4 bases and the J gene lost 5 bases, with 12 bases spanning the gap. The CDR3 totals 13 residues. From germline, CDR1 is SGDLS and CDR2 YYNGEE. CDR3 nucleotide sequence: TGTGCCAGCAGCCCTGAGGTGGGGGAGACCCAGTACTTC. It is translated as CASSPEVGETQYF.

This clonotype was picked up many times. This rearrangement joins TRBV15 to TRBJ1-5, with D maybe TRBD1 (5 bases). Germline V gene lookup returns CDR1 LNHNV and CDR2 YYDKDF (reference sequence). This CDR3 has 12 residues. The V and J ends lost 5 bases and 6 bases respectively, with 8 bases between them. CDR3 sequence reads: CATSGGSQPQHF. CDR3 sequence (DNA): TGTGCCACCAGCGGGGGAAGTCAGCCCCAGCATTTT.

The rearrangement links TRBV6-5 to TRBJ1-5, with D hard to call. The CDR3 sequence is 21 residues long. Germline CDR1 and CDR2: MNHEY and SVGAGI. V lost 2 bases and J lost 0, with 26 bases in between. CDR3 loop: CASSYLTHHSHGRNSNQPQHF. The CDR3 nucleotides are TGTGCCAGCAGTTACCTAACCCACCATAGCCATGGGCGGAATAGCAATCAGCCCCAGCATTTT.

The gene calls are TRBV5-1 and TRBJ1-1; D is undetermined. The CDR3 has 14 amino acids. Trimming took off 4 bases at V and 4 bases at J, with 14 bases between the two ends. Germline V CDR1 and CDR2: SGHRS, YFSETQ. This CDR3 reads CASSNAGQPTEAFF. The CDR3 coding sequence is TGCGCCAGCAGCAACGCCGGGCAGCCCACTGAAGCTTTCTTT.

The sample holds a few counts of this clonotype. The chain carries TRBV19 and TRBJ2-5; the D gene is possibly TRBD2 (6 bases). The length of the CDR3 is 15 residues. The germline gives CDR1 LNHDA, CDR2 SQIVND (reference sequence). V lost 5 bases and J lost 6, with 19 bases in between. The CDR3 protein is CASSFQPGLKKTQYF. The CDR3 DNA is TGTGCCAGTAGTTTCCAACCCGGACTAAAGAAGACCCAGTACTTC.

The sample holds a few counts of this clonotype. This chain uses TRBV5-4 with TRBJ1-2; weak D call: TRBD1 (6 bases). The germline CDR1 and CDR2 sequences are SGHNT and YYREEE (reference sequence). V was shortened by 5 bases and J by 3 bases, with 14 bases between the two germline ends. The CDR3 is 14 amino acids. In nucleotides, the CDR3 is TGTGCCAGCAGGGGAATGGCAGGGGACTATGGCTACACCTTC. It is translated as CASRGMAGDYGYTF.

The rearrangement links TRBV30 to TRBJ1-2; TRBD1 might be the D (6 bases). CDR1 and CDR2 (germline): GTSNPN, SVGIG (reference sequence). This CDR3 contains 14 residues. The V and J ends lost 5 bases and 3 bases respectively, with 16 bases between them. As DNA, the CDR3 is TGTGCCTGGCAGAAGGGGAACAGGGACTATGGCTACACCTTC. Protein sequence: CAWQKGNRDYGYTF.

This chain links TRBV6-5 with TRBJ2-7; a weak D match, TRBD1 (5 bases). Trimming shortened V by 1 base and J by 1 base, and 8 bases separated the two germline ends. In germline, CDR1 is MNHEY, CDR2 SVGAGI. The CDR3 has 14 amino acids. The DNA of the CDR3 is TGTGCCAGCAGTTACTATCAGGGTTCCTACGAGCAGTACTTC. Protein: CASSYYQGSYEQYF.

This clonotype has more than one count but fewer than ten. This chain connects TRBV4-3 to TRBJ1-6; D is uncertain. V shed 1 base and J shed 7 bases, with 11 bases lying between them. The CDR3 has 15 residues. Germline V CDR1 and CDR2: LGHNA, YSLEER. Here the CDR3 reads CASSQGTHLNSPLHF. The CDR3 DNA follows: TGCGCCAGCAGCCAAGGCACTCACCTAAATTCACCCCTCCACTTT.

There are many counts of this clonotype. CDR3 in amino acids: CASSGGWEQYF. In DNA, the CDR3 is TGTGCCAGCAGTGGAGGGTGGGAGCAGTACTTC. The chain couples TRBV6-1 to TRBJ2-7, with TRBD2 as a possible D gene (5 bases). V dropped 4 bases and J dropped 7 bases, with 8 bases sitting between them. This CDR3 contains 11 residues. The germline gives CDR1 MNHNS, CDR2 SASEGT.

The gene calls are TRBV20-1 and TRBJ2-7; TRBD2 is a possible D gene (7 bases). This CDR3 contains 14 residues. The V end was cut by 0 bases, the J end by 9 bases, with 18 bases between. Germline V gives CDR1 DFQATT, CDR2 SNEGSKA (reference sequence). The CDR3 DNA is TGCAGTGCTAGAGATCAAGGGGGGGACCTTGGGCAGTACTTC. Translation: CSARDQGGDLGQYF.

On this clonotype itself: Being one base from a much bigger clone, this may be a read error. This rearrangement joins TRBV6-6 to TRBJ1-1, with D possibly TRBD1 on 6 matching bases. V was trimmed by 8 bases and J by 6 bases, leaving 22 bases between them. Germline V gene lookup returns CDR1 MNHNY and CDR2 SVGAGI (reference sequence). This CDR3 has 15 amino acids. DNA for the CDR3: TGTGCCAGCGGAATCGAAGGGGGGGCTGGGGCTGAAGCTTTCTTT. As protein: CASGIEGGAGAEAFF.